This TCR beta chain was retrieved from a study of Graves' ophthalmopathy and Graves' hyperthyroidism. Study outcomes and limitations: A majority of expanded thyroid clonotypes exceeding 0.001 frequency were likewise present in blood. For predicting ophthalmopathy progression, the model had about 71% sensitivity and 72.22% specificity.

This clonotype was picked up many times. The antigen is not known. Moderate-to-severe activity, CAS ≥3, NOSPECS ≥4 and duration under 3 months were recorded for donors with ophthalmopathy. CDR3 regions of TCR beta were amplified from RNA transcripts. RT-PCR with HTBI primers came first, then second-round multiplex PCR. TCRdb used MiXCR to reprocess the multiplex PCR reads, holding one entry per CDR3 protein. The repertoire holds 650,000 to 800,000 distinct CDR3 sequences, with 35% to 50% as singletons. CDR1 is SGDLS and CDR2 is YYNGEE in the germline V gene. V lost 6 bases, J lost 4 bases, and 7 bases lay in between. The CDR3 is 11 amino acids.

Sequencing was done on a sample of peripheral blood. This TCR was recovered from an adult man with Graves' ophthalmopathy. This chain joins TRBV9 and TRBJ1-2, with D perhaps TRBD1 (5 bases). In DNA form, the CDR3 reads TGTGCCAGCACCGGGGCCTATGGCTACACCTTC. Residues: CASTGAYGYTF.